The 5 T cell receptor beta chains reported below all come from one sample, sequenced in a study of cytomegalovirus exposure and HLA in healthy donors (dated by TCRdb to the late 2010s). Receptors were amplified or captured by the immunoSEQ multiplex PCR assay. For the multiplex PCR, a mixture combining 60 forward primers for TCR Vbeta segments and 13 reverse primers for TCR Jbeta segments was used. Here the immuneACCESS table is served through TCRdb, limited to in-frame sequences with V and J called. Missing clones are a known gap in these copies; in checked studies unresolved V genes cover under half, and the rest lacks a known reason. Within this sample are about 160,000 clones, with 79% of them counted one time only. The ten largest clones take up about 3.5% of the sample. Material: PBMCs. These receptor sequences come from a human donor in good health.

This clone has more than one count but fewer than ten. The chain links TRBV6-5 to TRBJ1-1; 7 bases fit TRBD1. Germline CDR1 reads MNHEY; CDR2 reads SVGAGI. The CDR3 is 13 amino acids. With 5 bases clipped from V and 3 bases from J, the junction kept 3 bases outside the gene matches. The CDR3, as DNA: TGTGCCAGCAGTAGGGGGACAGACACTGAAGCTTTCTTT. It encodes CASSRGTDTEAFF.

The CDR3 spells CASSLDGRVNEKLFF. As DNA, the CDR3 is TGCGCCAGCAGCTTGGATGGCAGGGTAAATGAAAAACTGTTTTTT. The chain combines TRBV5-1 with TRBJ1-4, with a possible D match to TRBD1 (5 bases). The CDR3 sequence is 15 residues long. CDR1 is SGHRS, CDR2 YFSETQ, per germline. V gave up 0 bases and J gave up 5 bases, with 11 bases separating them.

This clone was observed a single time. This rearrangement joins TRBV19 to TRBJ1-1; D possibly corresponds to TRBD1 (6 bases). This CDR3 comprises 14 residues. Germline lookup yields CDR1 LNHDA and CDR2 SQIVND (reference sequence). Trimming removed 4 bases from V and 0 bases from J, with 9 bases in between. The DNA for the CDR3 is TGTGCCAGTAGTACCAGACAGGTGAACACTGAAGCTTTCTTT. It yields the protein CASSTRQVNTEAFF.

This clone was picked up one time. The chain recombines TRBV27 with TRBJ1-2, with D possibly TRBD1 on 6 matching bases. Per the germline V gene, CDR1 is MNHEY and CDR2 is SMNVEV (reference sequence). With 6 bases removed from V and 0 bases from J, the gap between germline ends came to 14 bases. The CDR3 runs 15 residues. CDR3 DNA sequence: TGTGCCAGCAGGAATGCCGGGACAACTAACTATGGCTACACCTTC. As protein: CASRNAGTTNYGYTF.

This chain uses TRBV7-8 with TRBJ2-1, with 7 bases identical to TRBD1. CDR3 length: 15 amino acids. Per the germline V gene, CDR1 is SGHVS and CDR2 is FQNEAQ. With 7 bases clipped from V and 4 bases from J, the junction kept 10 bases outside the gene matches. The CDR3 region is CASKSGTATYNEQFF. The CDR3 DNA is TGTGCCAGCAAGTCTGGGACAGCGACTTACAATGAGCAGTTCTTC.